The 4 T cell receptor beta chains in this list originate from one sample, sequenced in a study of blood T cell repertoires in COVID-19. The table came from immunoSEQ multiplex PCR; TCRdb's copy has only in-frame clones and leaves some out. Of 250,000 to 300,000 clones in the sample, 80% to 95% were seen once. The sequencing sample was made of peripheral blood. The receptor source for this set is a woman in her thirties with COVID-19, enrolled during active disease.

The chain employs TRBV19 and TRBJ2-1, with 9 nucleotides matching TRBD2. The CDR3 covers 15 residues. The germline gives CDR1 LNHDA, CDR2 SQIVND (reference sequence). Losses at the gene ends were 5 bases for V and 0 bases for J; bases not matched to a gene: 2. CDR3 loop: CASSLAGSSYNEQFF. For the CDR3, the DNA is TGTGCCAGTAGTCTAGCGGGGAGCTCCTACAATGAGCAGTTCTTC.

The CDR3 region is CASSLPVNTEAFF. In nucleotides, the CDR3 is TGTGCCAGCAGCTTACCAGTGAACACTGAAGCTTTCTTT. This chain connects TRBV13 to TRBJ1-1, with no clear D. In germline, CDR1 is PRHDT, CDR2 FYEKMQ (reference sequence). Trimming removed 2 bases at V and 0 bases at J, with 4 bases between. The CDR3 runs to 13 residues.

The chain links TRBV7-8 to TRBJ1-2; the match to TRBD1 covers 9 bases. The CDR3 contains 13 residues. The germline V gene encodes CDR1 SGHVS and CDR2 FQNEAQ. With 5 bases clipped from V and 5 bases from J, the junction kept 3 bases outside the gene matches. This CDR3 reads CASSAGQGYGYTF. The CDR3 DNA sequence: TGTGCCAGCAGCGCGGGACAGGGTTATGGCTACACCTTC.

This clone was seen only once. This rearrangement joins TRBV28 to TRBJ1-1; D uncertain. The germline CDR1 and CDR2 sequences are MDHEN and SYDVKM. This CDR3 contains 12 residues. The V and J ends lost 8 bases and 3 bases respectively, with 10 bases between them. DNA of the CDR3: TGTGCCAGCTTCACGGGTTACACTGAAGCTTTCTTT. Its translation: CASFTGYTEAFF.